These 26 T cell receptor beta chains were sequenced from one sample in a study of human T cells and chemical hapten exposure. Time point defined: pre-sensitization, week 0. Treatment specified: therapeutic diphenylcyclopropenone sensitization with weekly scalp DPC. From the RACE reads, TCRdb called clonotypes with MiXCR, one entry per CDR3 protein. The repertoire has 250,000 or so distinct CDR3 sequences, approximately 8% of them found once; the top ten carry 1.2%. Sequencing was performed on whole blood, taken in connection with sensitization to the hapten diphenylcyclopropenone (DPC). Receptors originate from a man between 18 and 35 years old with alopecia areata. Some clones in this sample may be carry-over from other donors' samples.

This clonotype was seen more than once but under ten times. J is TRBJ1-5 and V is TRBV29-1, with TRBD1 as a possible D gene (6 bases). Looked up from germline, CDR1 is SQVTM and CDR2 is ANQGSEA. The CDR3 has 12 amino acids. The V and J ends lost 5 bases and 7 bases respectively, with 12 bases between them. This CDR3 is CSVSYRDQPQHF. CDR3 in DNA: TGCAGCGTTTCGTACAGGGACCAGCCCCAGCATTTT.

This clonotype showed up just a few times. This chain connects TRBV7-6 to TRBJ1-3; no reliable D call. CDR3 length: 16 residues. Trimming removed 2 bases from V and 0 bases from J, with 11 bases in between. Germline CDR1 is SGHVS and CDR2 is FNYEAQ. The CDR3 sequence: CASSLRTQTSGNTIYF. The CDR3 DNA reads TGTGCCAGCAGCTTACGCACTCAAACCTCTGGAAACACCATATATTTT.

This clonotype was recorded many times. The chain recombines TRBV12-3 or TRBV12-4 with TRBJ2-3, with D perhaps matching TRBD2 (5 bases). The length of the CDR3 is 13 residues. Trimming pared 5 bases from V and 3 bases from J, leaving 9 bases between. The CDR3 loop is CASSPRATDTQYF. DNA of the CDR3: TGTGCCAGCAGTCCGAGGGCGACAGATACGCAGTATTTT.

This clonotype occurred a few times. V is TRBV20-1 and J is TRBJ2-7; D tentatively fits TRBD1 or TRBD2 (5 bases each). Between the trimmed V and J ends, which lost 3 bases and 2 bases, there was a span of 8 bases. Germline loops: CDR1 DFQATT, CDR2 SNEGSKA (reference sequence). The CDR3 totals 12 residues. DNA for the CDR3: TGCAGTGCTAGTGGGGGAACCTACGAGCAGTACTTC. The encoded protein is CSASGGTYEQYF.

This clonotype was counted many times. This chain joins TRBV18 and TRBJ1-2; the D gene is possibly TRBD1 (5 bases). The germline CDR1 and CDR2 sequences are KGHSH and LQKENI. The length of the CDR3 is 15 residues. V lost 1 base and J lost 2, with 11 bases in between. CDR3 DNA sequence: TGTGCCAGCTCACCACTCGACAGACCGAACTATGGCTACACCTTC. Protein product: CASSPLDRPNYGYTF. The complete variable domain, with remaining parts taken from reference TRBV18 and TRBJ1-2, reads NAGVMQNPRHLVRRRGQEARLRCSPMKGHSHVYWYRQLPEEGLKFMVYLQKENIIDESGMPKERFSAEFPKEGPSILRIQQVVRGDSAAYFCASSPLDRPNYGYTFGSGTRLTVV.

Only a few counts were recorded for this clonotype. The CDR3 nucleotides read TGCGCCAGCAGCCAATTTAGCTACAATGAGCAGTTCTTC. This sequence encodes CASSQFSYNEQFF. V usage is TRBV4-3 and J usage is TRBJ2-1; D gene ambiguous. V shed 2 bases and J shed 3 bases, with 5 bases lying between them. CDR1 is LGHNA and CDR2 is YSLEER in the germline V gene. The CDR3 is 13 residues long.

This clonotype turned up a few times. V and J are TRBV6-2 or TRBV6-3 and TRBJ2-1; no clear D gene. V lost 2 bases, J lost 8 bases, and 10 bases lay in between. The CDR3 runs 13 residues. Per the germline V gene, CDR1 is MNHEY and CDR2 is SVGEGT. The CDR3 DNA follows: TGTGCCAGCAGTTACCTGCGATCGGATGAGCAGTTCTTC. This sequence encodes CASSYLRSDEQFF.

The chain links TRBV12-3 or TRBV12-4 to TRBJ1-5; 8 nucleotides agree with TRBD1. This CDR3 is built from 17 residues. With V trimmed by 5 bases and J by 6 bases, 15 bases remained unmatched. Here the CDR3 DNA reads TGTGCCAGCAGTCCTTCTTCAGGGGGCTTAGGTAGTCAGCCCCAGCATTTT. Its protein is CASSPSSGGLGSQPQHF.

The chain links TRBV20-1 to TRBJ2-3; 11 bases are a match to TRBD2. The CDR3 covers 15 residues. From germline, CDR1 is DFQATT and CDR2 SNEGSKA (reference sequence). With 4 bases clipped from V and 1 base from J, the junction kept 4 bases outside the gene matches. The CDR3 loop is CSAMKTSGGTDTQYF. The CDR3 region has the DNA TGCAGTGCTATGAAGACTAGCGGGGGCACAGATACGCAGTATTTT.

The chain uses TRBV5-1 and TRBJ1-1; D may be TRBD1 (5 bases). From germline, CDR1 is SGHRS and CDR2 YFSETQ. The CDR3 loop spans 15 amino acids. V shed 0 bases and J shed 7 bases, with 16 bases lying between them. Written as DNA, the CDR3 is TGCGCCAGCAGCTTGGAGCCGGCCGGGGACGGTGAAGCTTTCTTT. Translation gives CASSLEPAGDGEAFF.

In this sample, this clonotype turned up a few times. V and J are TRBV28 and TRBJ2-7; D is unresolved. Germline V gene lookup returns CDR1 MDHEN and CDR2 SYDVKM. Trimming left V 3 bases short and J 7 bases short, with 13 bases between. The CDR3 has 13 residues. CDR3 in DNA: TGTGCCAGCAGTTTCTGGCGGTTAGGAGAGCAGTACTTC. This codes for CASSFWRLGEQYF.

This clonotype was detected a few times. The J gene is TRBJ2-2, the V gene TRBV2; TRBD2 matches 8 bases. The V and J ends lost 2 bases and 6 bases, in that order; junction bases with no gene match: 5. The CDR3 length is 15 residues. The germline V gene has CDR1 SNHLY and CDR2 FYNNEI. DNA for the CDR3: TGTGCCAGCAGTGAACTGACTAGCGAGGCCGGGGAGCTGTTTTTT. Its protein product is CASSELTSEAGELFF.

This clonotype was seen a handful of times. The chain has TRBV20-1 and TRBJ1-6, with 7 bases that match TRBD1. The CDR3 extends over 16 amino acids. With V trimmed by 5 bases and J by 3 bases, 10 bases remained unmatched. Germline CDR1 is DFQATT and CDR2 is SNEGSKA (reference sequence). CDR3 sequence (DNA): TGCAGTGCTCCCCGGGAAGGGGGCTTCTATAATTCACCCCTCCACTTT. Translation: CSAPREGGFYNSPLHF.

V is TRBV29-1 and J is TRBJ2-7, with 8 bases identical to TRBD1. Germline CDR1 reads SQVTM; CDR2 reads ANQGSEA. V shed 4 bases, J shed 1 base, and the junction held 9 bases outside the gene matches. The CDR3 is 15 amino acids. The CDR3 here is CSVAGTGSDSYEQYF. Written as DNA, the CDR3 is TGCAGCGTTGCCGGGACAGGTTCCGATTCCTACGAGCAGTACTTC.

Only a few counts were recorded for this clonotype. DNA of the CDR3: TGTGCCAGCAGCCACGCGACAGAGTCCTACGAGCAGTACTTC. It translates to CASSHATESYEQYF. This chain uses TRBV3-1 with TRBJ2-7; the D gene is possibly TRBD1 (5 bases). Germline V gene lookup returns CDR1 LGHDT and CDR2 YNNKEL (reference sequence). This CDR3 has 14 amino acids. The ends were cut back, 3 bases at V and 1 base at J, with 10 bases in the middle.

The rearrangement links TRBV10-3 to TRBJ1-6; TRBD1 aligns across 7 bases. The CDR3 spans 16 residues. CDR1 is ENHRY, CDR2 SYGVKD, per germline. The trim removed 4 bases at V and 6 bases at J, leaving 9 bases unmatched. DNA for the CDR3: TGTGCCATCAGTGGTCAGGGGGTGGAGGGTAATTCACCCCTCCACTTT. Its translation: CAISGQGVEGNSPLHF.

This clonotype appeared many times. The chain links TRBV20-1 to TRBJ2-5, with unresolved D. Trimming removed 3 bases at V and 5 bases at J, with 13 bases between. Germline assignment: CDR1 DFQATT and CDR2 SNEGSKA (reference sequence). The CDR3 runs 13 residues. The CDR3 region is CSASVSVGETQYF. The CDR3 DNA reads TGCAGTGCTAGTGTCAGTGTTGGGGAGACCCAGTACTTC.

At least ten counts were recorded for this clonotype. V and J are TRBV14 and TRBJ1-1, with D perhaps TRBD1 (5 bases). The V end was cut by 0 bases, the J end by 11 bases, with 16 bases between. Germline CDR1 is SGHDN and CDR2 is FVKESK. CDR3 length: 14 amino acids. The CDR3 here is CASSQEIEGAKAFF. As DNA, the CDR3 is TGTGCCAGCAGCCAAGAAATAGAAGGGGCTAAGGCTTTCTTT. Combining the CDR3 with reference TRBV14 and TRBJ1-1 gives the whole variable domain EAGVTQFPSHSVIEKGQTVTLRCDPISGHDNLYWYRRVMGKEIKFLLHFVKESKQDESGMPNNRFLAERTGGTYSTLKVQPAELEDSGVYFCASSQEIEGAKAFFGQGTRLTVV.

This clonotype was counted only a few times. The V and J genes are TRBV12-5 and TRBJ2-7; D possibly corresponds to TRBD2 (6 bases). Looked up from germline, CDR1 is LGHNT and CDR2 is FRNRAP. CDR3 length: 13 residues. The ends were cut back, 7 bases at V and 0 bases at J, with 10 bases in the middle. CDR3 nucleotides: TGTGCTAGTGCCCCCGGGAGCTCCTACGAGCAGTACGTC. It encodes CASAPGSSYEQYV.

This clonotype was counted a few times. V gene TRBV3-1 combines with J gene TRBJ1-1, with D possibly TRBD1 on 6 matching bases. Trimming left V 6 bases short and J 5 bases short, with 16 bases between. The CDR3 extends over 14 amino acids. Germline CDR1 is LGHDT and CDR2 is YNNKEL (reference sequence). The CDR3: CASRTTGSRTEAFF. The CDR3 DNA sequence: TGTGCCAGCAGAACTACAGGGTCGAGGACTGAAGCTTTCTTT.

This clonotype was observed a handful of times. The genes are TRBV7-9 and TRBJ1-5, with D possibly TRBD1 on 6 matching bases. V shed 1 base and J shed 6 bases, with 16 bases lying between them. CDR3 length equals 16 residues. Germline assignment: CDR1 SEHNR and CDR2 FQNEAQ (reference sequence). The DNA for the CDR3 is TGTGCCAGCAGCTTAGATCGACAGGTGGGGATTCAGCCCCAGCATTTT. Translated, it gives CASSLDRQVGIQPQHF.

The gene calls are TRBV20-1 and TRBJ1-2; D ambiguous. Trimming pared 3 bases from V and 8 bases from J, leaving 16 bases between. Per the germline V gene, CDR1 is DFQATT and CDR2 is SNEGSKA (reference sequence). CDR3 length equals 13 residues. CDR3 loop: CSASTEWRRGYTF. DNA of the CDR3: TGCAGTGCTAGTACCGAGTGGCGGAGAGGCTACACCTTC.

CDR3 residues: CASSLYGSGANVLTF. The CDR3 DNA reads as TGTGCCAGCAGTTTATACGGATCCGGGGCCAACGTCCTGACTTTC. The J gene is TRBJ2-6, the V gene TRBV28; D uncertain. The V gene's germline CDR1 is MDHEN and CDR2 SYDVKM. CDR3 length: 15 amino acids. Deletions cut 1 base from V and 4 bases from J, with 8 bases between. Complete variable domain (other parts from reference TRBV28 and TRBJ2-6): DVKVTQSSRYLVKRTGEKVFLECVQDMDHENMFWYRQDPGLGLRLIYFSYDVKMKEKGDIPEGYSVSREKKERFSLILESASTNQTSMYLCASSLYGSGANVLTFGAGSRLTVL.

This clonotype has at least ten counts. The CDR3, as DNA: TGTGCCAGCAGTTACACGGACAGGGCTAATGAAAAACTGTTTTTT. Residues: CASSYTDRANEKLFF. This chain joins TRBV6-5 and TRBJ1-4, with 8 bases fitting TRBD1. The V segment lost 2 bases and the J segment 3 bases; nucleotides outside the gene matches: 2. The CDR3 spans 15 residues. Germline CDR1 and CDR2: MNHEY and SVGAGI.

This chain uses TRBV5-1 with TRBJ2-1; TRBD2 matches at 11 bases. Germline V gene lookup returns CDR1 SGHRS and CDR2 YFSETQ. With V trimmed by 2 bases and J by 5 bases, 3 bases remained unmatched. CDR3 length: 15 residues. CDR3 residues: CASSFTSGGDNEQFF. The CDR3 DNA reads as TGCGCCAGCAGCTTCACTAGCGGGGGCGACAATGAGCAGTTCTTC. The variable domain in full, completed from reference TRBV5-1 and TRBJ2-1, reads KAGVTQTPRYLIKTRGQQVTLSCSPISGHRSVSWYQQTPGQGLQFLFEYFSETQRNKGNFPGRFSGRQFSNSRSEMNVSTLELGDSALYLCASSFTSGGDNEQFFGPGTRLTVL.

This clonotype was counted a few times. The chain uses TRBV20-1 and TRBJ2-7; D is unclear. CDR3 length: 13 amino acids. Germline CDR1 and CDR2: DFQATT and SNEGSKA (reference sequence). V was cut by 6 bases and J by 0 bases, with 12 bases left in between. The CDR3 spells CSARPLSSYEQYF. CDR3 in DNA: TGCAGTGCCCGTCCTCTCAGCTCCTACGAGCAGTACTTC.